Listed below are T cell receptor beta chains from one sample, sequenced in a study of cytomegalovirus exposure and HLA in healthy donors. The data were produced by immunoSEQ multiplex PCR, yet TCRdb's version contains in-frame clones alone and is incomplete. The sample data list roughly 140,000 clones. Sequences were obtained from PBMCs. The receptors come from a male donor in good health and CMV-seronegative. CDR3s include the opening cysteine and the closing phenylalanine or tryptophan.

v_gene: TRBV7-6; j_gene: TRBJ1-1; len: 14; CDR3aa: CASSLGQGTTEAFF
v_gene: TRBV9; j_gene: TRBJ1-1; len: 15; CDR3aa: CASSVASSSRPEAFF
v_gene: TRBV7-9; j_gene: TRBJ2-5; len: 14; CDR3aa: CASSFGGQKETQYF
v_gene: TRBV6-1; j_gene: TRBJ2-7; len: 10; CDR3aa: CATYTYEQYF
v_gene: TRBV27; j_gene: TRBJ2-2; len: 15; CDR3aa: CASSLHRTLTGELFF
v_gene: TRBV7-9; j_gene: TRBJ2-3; len: 17; CDR3aa: CASSRQLTGVAKDTQYF
v_gene: TRBV6-1; j_gene: TRBJ2-4; len: 15; CDR3aa: CASSEHRARVDIQYF
v_gene: TRBV11-2; j_gene: TRBJ2-7; len: 16; CDR3aa: CASSSPAENPSYEQYF
v_gene: TRBV27; j_gene: TRBJ2-4; len: 15; CDR3aa: CASSPRGVAKNIQYF
v_gene: TRBV15; j_gene: TRBJ2-4; len: 20; CDR3aa: CATSPSGGVDSGQAKNIQYF
v_gene: TRBV5-6; j_gene: TRBJ2-7; len: 15; CDR3aa: CASSFLAGGTYEQYF
v_gene: TRBV5-6; j_gene: TRBJ2-5; len: 12; CDR3aa: CASRPRGETQYF
v_gene: TRBV30; j_gene: TRBJ1-2; len: 18; CDR3aa: CAWSYQHNFDRGVRGYTF
v_gene: TRBV9; j_gene: TRBJ1-2; len: 14; CDR3aa: CASSVGQKNYGYTF
v_gene: TRBV9; j_gene: TRBJ2-2; len: 15; CDR3aa: CASSVLPLAAGELFF
v_gene: TRBV7-8; j_gene: TRBJ1-5; len: 18; CDR3aa: CASSYNPLTGGSNQPQHF
v_gene: TRBV5-1; j_gene: TRBJ2-5; len: 15; CDR3aa: CASSLEGRGPETQYF
v_gene: TRBV9; j_gene: TRBJ2-1; len: 21; CDR3aa: CASSAHQSGRRPNWGYNEQFF
v_gene: TRBV7-9; j_gene: TRBJ2-7; len: 18; CDR3aa: CASSLVVGLGAAVYEQYF
v_gene: TRBV5-4; j_gene: TRBJ2-2; len: 17; CDR3aa: CASTKGRGGTNTGELFF
v_gene: TRBV5-6; j_gene: TRBJ2-7; len: 18; CDR3aa: CASSPRALLAGGVYEQYF
v_gene: TRBV29-1; j_gene: TRBJ1-2; len: 16; CDR3aa: CSVVYEGGQPLYGYTF
v_gene: TRBV18; j_gene: TRBJ2-1; len: 21; CDR3aa: CASSPIGDSGSLGSLHNEQFF
v_gene: TRBV9; j_gene: TRBJ2-2; len: 14; CDR3aa: CASSALGAGGELFF
v_gene: TRBV14; j_gene: TRBJ2-7; len: 15; CDR3aa: CASSFFQGNSYEQYF
v_gene: TRBV6-4; j_gene: TRBJ2-2; len: 15; CDR3aa: CASSPDRGGAGELFF
v_gene: TRBV30; j_gene: TRBJ1-2; len: 14; CDR3aa: CAWVNTEHNYGYTF
v_gene: TRBV7-9; j_gene: TRBJ1-2; len: 12; CDR3aa: CASSLEGEGYTF
v_gene: TRBV4-2; j_gene: TRBJ1-3; len: 15; CDR3aa: CASSLPAVSGNTIYF
v_gene: TRBV7-7; j_gene: TRBJ2-2; len: 14; CDR3aa: CASSYRWNTGELFF
v_gene: TRBV7-9; j_gene: TRBJ2-4; len: 18; CDR3aa: CASSLAKAGFMAKNIQYF
v_gene: TRBV7-2; j_gene: TRBJ1-5; len: 15; CDR3aa: CASSSEIRVNQPQHF
v_gene: TRBV30; j_gene: TRBJ1-5; len: 14; CDR3aa: CAWAQGQGDQPQHF
v_gene: TRBV28; j_gene: TRBJ2-7; len: 15; CDR3aa: CASSRLDRNSYEQYF
v_gene: TRBV30; j_gene: TRBJ1-2; len: 17; CDR3aa: CASLQKDRGSWAIGYTF
v_gene: TRBV30; j_gene: TRBJ2-7; len: 15; CDR3aa: CARDSQAGRLYEQYF
v_gene: TRBV2; j_gene: TRBJ2-1; len: 14; CDR3aa: CASLGQGGINEQFF
v_gene: TRBV6-5; j_gene: TRBJ1-1; len: 14; CDR3aa: CASSYLGLNTEAFF
v_gene: TRBV15; j_gene: TRBJ1-4; len: 15; CDR3aa: CATSREGQGDEKLFF
v_gene: TRBV27; j_gene: TRBJ2-1; len: 14; CDR3aa: CASTPGGGLNEQFF
v_gene: TRBV4-2; j_gene: TRBJ2-5; len: 14; CDR3aa: CASSQEEAAETQYF
v_gene: TRBV6-6; j_gene: TRBJ2-7; len: 15; CDR3aa: CASSYVGRRNGEQYF
v_gene: TRBV5-6; j_gene: TRBJ2-1; len: 15; CDR3aa: CASSWGTSGDNEQFF
v_gene: TRBV2; j_gene: TRBJ2-7; len: 14; CDR3aa: CASSGGTRRYEQYF
v_gene: TRBV9; j_gene: TRBJ1-6; len: 16; CDR3aa: CASSVGRGGLDSPLHF
v_gene: TRBV7-8; j_gene: TRBJ1-5; len: 13; CDR3aa: CASSLGRDQPQHF
v_gene: TRBV5-1; j_gene: TRBJ1-2; len: 15; CDR3aa: CASRPSGTPFNGYTF